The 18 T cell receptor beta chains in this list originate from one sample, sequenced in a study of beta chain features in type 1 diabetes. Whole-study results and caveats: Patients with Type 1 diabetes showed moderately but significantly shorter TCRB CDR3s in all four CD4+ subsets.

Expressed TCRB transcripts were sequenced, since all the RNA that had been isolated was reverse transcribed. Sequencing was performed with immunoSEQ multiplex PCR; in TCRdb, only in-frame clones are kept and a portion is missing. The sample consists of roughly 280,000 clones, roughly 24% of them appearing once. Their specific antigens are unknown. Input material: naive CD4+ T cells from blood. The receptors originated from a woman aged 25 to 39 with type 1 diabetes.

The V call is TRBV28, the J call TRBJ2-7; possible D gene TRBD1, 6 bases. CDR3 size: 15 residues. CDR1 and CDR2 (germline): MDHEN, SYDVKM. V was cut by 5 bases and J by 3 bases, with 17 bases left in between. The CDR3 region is CASSPRTVRFYEQYF. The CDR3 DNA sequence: TGTGCCAGCAGTCCGCGGACAGTCCGGTTCTACGAGCAGTACTTC.

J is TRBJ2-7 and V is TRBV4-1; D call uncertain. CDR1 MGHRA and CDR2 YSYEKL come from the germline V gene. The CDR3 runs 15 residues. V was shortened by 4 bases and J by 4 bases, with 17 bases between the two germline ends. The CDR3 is CASSPYGFPRYEQYF. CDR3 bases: TGCGCCAGCAGCCCATACGGTTTTCCCCGGTACGAGCAGTACTTC.

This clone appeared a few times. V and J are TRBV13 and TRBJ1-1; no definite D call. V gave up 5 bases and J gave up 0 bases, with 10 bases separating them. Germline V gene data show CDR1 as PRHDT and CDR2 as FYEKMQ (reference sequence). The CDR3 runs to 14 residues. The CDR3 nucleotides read TGTGCCAGCAGCCGCCTAGAGGTGAACACTGAAGCTTTCTTT. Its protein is CASSRLEVNTEAFF.

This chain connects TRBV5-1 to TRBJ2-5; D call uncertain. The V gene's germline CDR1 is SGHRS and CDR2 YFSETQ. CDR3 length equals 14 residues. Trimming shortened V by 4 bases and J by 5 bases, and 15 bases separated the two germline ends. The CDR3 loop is CASSPTFPKETQYF. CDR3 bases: TGCGCCAGCAGCCCGACATTTCCCAAGGAGACCCAGTACTTC.

Here the CDR3 DNA reads TGCAGCGTTGCGGGGTGGACGGAGACCCAGTACTTC. It encodes CSVAGWTETQYF. The chain combines TRBV29-1 with TRBJ2-5, with D perhaps TRBD2 (5 bases). CDR3 length: 12 residues. The germline V gene has CDR1 SQVTM and CDR2 ANQGSEA. Trimming took off 4 bases at V and 5 bases at J, with 11 bases between the two ends.

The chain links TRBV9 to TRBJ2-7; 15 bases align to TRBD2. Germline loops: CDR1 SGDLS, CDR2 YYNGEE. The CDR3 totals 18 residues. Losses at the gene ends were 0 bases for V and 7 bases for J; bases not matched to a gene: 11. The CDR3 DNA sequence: TGTGCCAGCAGCGTAGCGCTTCCGGGACTAGCGGGAGGAGGTGAGCAGTACTTC. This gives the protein CASSVALPGLAGGGEQYF.

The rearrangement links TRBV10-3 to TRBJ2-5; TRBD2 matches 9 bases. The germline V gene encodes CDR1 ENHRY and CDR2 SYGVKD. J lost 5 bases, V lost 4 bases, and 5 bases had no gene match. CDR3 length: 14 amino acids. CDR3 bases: TGTGCCATCAGTGTAGCGGGAGTCCTGGAGACCCAGTACTTC. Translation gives CAISVAGVLETQYF.

The CDR3 spells CASSLRGGEADTQYF. CDR3 DNA sequence: TGTGCCAGCAGCTTACGGGGAGGAGAAGCAGATACGCAGTATTTT. This chain links TRBV7-3 with TRBJ2-3; TRBD2 is a possible D gene (6 bases). The germline gives CDR1 SGHTA, CDR2 FQGTGA. With 2 bases removed from V and 4 bases from J, the gap between germline ends came to 13 bases. The CDR3 is made up of 15 amino acids.

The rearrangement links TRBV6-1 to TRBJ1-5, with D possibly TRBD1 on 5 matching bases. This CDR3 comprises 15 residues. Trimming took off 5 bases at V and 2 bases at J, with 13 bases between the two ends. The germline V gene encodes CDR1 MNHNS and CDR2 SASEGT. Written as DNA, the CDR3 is TGTGCCAGCAGTACGGACACGGGGGGCAATCAGCCCCAGCATTTT. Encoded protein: CASSTDTGGNQPQHF.

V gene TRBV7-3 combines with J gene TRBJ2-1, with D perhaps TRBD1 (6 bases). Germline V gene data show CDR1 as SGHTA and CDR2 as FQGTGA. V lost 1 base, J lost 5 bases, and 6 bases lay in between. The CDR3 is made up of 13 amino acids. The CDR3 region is CASSLNRDNEQFF. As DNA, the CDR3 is TGTGCCAGCAGCTTAAACAGGGACAATGAGCAGTTCTTC.

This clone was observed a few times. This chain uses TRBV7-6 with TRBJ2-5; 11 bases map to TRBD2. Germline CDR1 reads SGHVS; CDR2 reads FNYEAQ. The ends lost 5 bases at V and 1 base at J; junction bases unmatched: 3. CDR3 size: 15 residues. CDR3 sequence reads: CASSVSGRAQETQYF. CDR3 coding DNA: TGTGCCAGCAGCGTTAGCGGGAGGGCCCAAGAGACCCAGTACTTC. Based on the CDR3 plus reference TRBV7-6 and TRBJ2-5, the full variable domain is GAGVSQSPRYKVTKRGQDVALRCDPISGHVSLYWYRQALGQGPEFLTYFNYEAQQDKSGLPNDRFSAERPEGSISTLTIQRTEQRDSAMYRCASSVSGRAQETQYFGPGTRLLVL.

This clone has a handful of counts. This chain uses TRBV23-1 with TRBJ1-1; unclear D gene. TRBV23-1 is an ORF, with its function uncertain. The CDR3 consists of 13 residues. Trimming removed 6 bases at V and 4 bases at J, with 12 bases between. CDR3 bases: TGCGCCAGCAGCCCTTTCCGGGGCACTGAAGCTTTCTTT. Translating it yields CASSPFRGTEAFF.

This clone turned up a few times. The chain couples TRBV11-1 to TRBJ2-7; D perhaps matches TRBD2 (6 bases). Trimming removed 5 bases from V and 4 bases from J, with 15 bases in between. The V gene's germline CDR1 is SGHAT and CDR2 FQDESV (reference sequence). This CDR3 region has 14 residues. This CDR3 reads CASSPAGLRYEQYF. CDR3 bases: TGTGCCAGCAGCCCCGCGGGGCTGAGATACGAGCAGTACTTC. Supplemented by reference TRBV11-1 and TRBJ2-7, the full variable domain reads EAEVAQSPRYKITEKSQAVAFWCDPISGHATLYWYRQILGQGPELLVQFQDESVVDDSQLPKDRFSAERLKGVDSTLKIQPAELGDSAMYLCASSPAGLRYEQYFGPGTRLTVT.

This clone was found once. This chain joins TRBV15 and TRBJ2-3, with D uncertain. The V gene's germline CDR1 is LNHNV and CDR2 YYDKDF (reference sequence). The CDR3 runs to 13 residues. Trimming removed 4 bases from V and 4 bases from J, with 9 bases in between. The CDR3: CATSNRASDTQYF. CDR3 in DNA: TGTGCCACCAGCAATCGAGCCTCAGATACGCAGTATTTT. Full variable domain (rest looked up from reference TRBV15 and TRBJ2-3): DAMVIQNPRYQVTQFGKPVTLSCSQTLNHNVMYWYQQKSSQAPKLLFHYYDKDFNNEADTPDNFQSRRPNTSFCFLDIRSPGLGDTAMYLCATSNRASDTQYFGPGTRLTVL.

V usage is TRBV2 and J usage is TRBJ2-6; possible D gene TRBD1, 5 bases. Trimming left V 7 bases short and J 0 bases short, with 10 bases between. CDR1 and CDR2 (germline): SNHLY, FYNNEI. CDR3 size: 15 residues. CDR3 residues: CASTQEFSGANVLTF. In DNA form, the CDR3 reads TGTGCCAGCACACAGGAGTTCTCTGGGGCCAACGTCCTGACTTTC.

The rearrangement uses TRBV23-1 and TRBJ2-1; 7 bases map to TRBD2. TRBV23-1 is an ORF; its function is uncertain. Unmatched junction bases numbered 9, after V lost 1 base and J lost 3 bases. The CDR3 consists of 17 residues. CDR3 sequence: CASSQFLLAEIYNEQFF. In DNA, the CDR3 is TGCGCCAGCAGTCAATTCCTTCTAGCGGAGATCTACAATGAGCAGTTCTTC.

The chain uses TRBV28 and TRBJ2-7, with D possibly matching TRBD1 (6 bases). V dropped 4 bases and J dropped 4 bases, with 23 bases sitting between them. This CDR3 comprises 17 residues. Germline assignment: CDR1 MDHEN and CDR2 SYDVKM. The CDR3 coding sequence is TGTGCCAGCAGTTCTAACACCCGTTGGACAGAGGCGTACGAGCAGTACTTC. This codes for CASSSNTRWTEAYEQYF.

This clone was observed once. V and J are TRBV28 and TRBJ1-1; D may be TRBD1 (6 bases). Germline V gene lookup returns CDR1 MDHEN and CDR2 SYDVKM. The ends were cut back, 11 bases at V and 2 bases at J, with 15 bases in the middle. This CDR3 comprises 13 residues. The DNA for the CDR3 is TGTGCCTCGGTAGGGACACCTAACACTGAAGCTTTCTTT. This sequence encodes CASVGTPNTEAFF. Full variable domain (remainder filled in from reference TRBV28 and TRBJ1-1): DVKVTQSSRYLVKRTGEKVFLECVQDMDHENMFWYRQDPGLGLRLIYFSYDVKMKEKGDIPEGYSVSREKKERFSLILESASTNQTSMYLCASVGTPNTEAFFGQGTRLTVV.